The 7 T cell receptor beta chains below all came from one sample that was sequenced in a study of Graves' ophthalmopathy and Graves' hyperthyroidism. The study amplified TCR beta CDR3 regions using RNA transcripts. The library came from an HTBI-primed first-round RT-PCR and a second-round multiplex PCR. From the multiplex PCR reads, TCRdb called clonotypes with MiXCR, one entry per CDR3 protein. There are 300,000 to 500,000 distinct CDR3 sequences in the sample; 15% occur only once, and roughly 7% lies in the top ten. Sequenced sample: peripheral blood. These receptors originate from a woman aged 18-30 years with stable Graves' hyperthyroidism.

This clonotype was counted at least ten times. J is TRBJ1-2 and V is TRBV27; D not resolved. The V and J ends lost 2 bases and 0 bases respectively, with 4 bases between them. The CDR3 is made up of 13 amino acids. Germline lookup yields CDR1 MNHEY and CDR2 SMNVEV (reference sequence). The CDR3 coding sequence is TGTGCCAGCAGTTTAGACGCTAACTATGGCTACACCTTC. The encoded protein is CASSLDANYGYTF.

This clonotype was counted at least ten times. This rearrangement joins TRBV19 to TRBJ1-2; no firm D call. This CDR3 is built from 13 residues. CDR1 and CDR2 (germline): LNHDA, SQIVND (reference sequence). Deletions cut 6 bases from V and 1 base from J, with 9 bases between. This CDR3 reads CASRIADNYGYTF. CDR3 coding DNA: TGTGCCAGTAGAATCGCTGATAACTATGGCTACACCTTC.

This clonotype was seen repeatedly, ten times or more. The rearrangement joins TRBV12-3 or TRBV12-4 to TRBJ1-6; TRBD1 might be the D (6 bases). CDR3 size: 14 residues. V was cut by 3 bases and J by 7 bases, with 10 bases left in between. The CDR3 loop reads CASSFQGRNSPLHF. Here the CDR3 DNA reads TGTGCCAGCAGTTTTCAGGGGAGAAATTCACCCCTCCACTTT.

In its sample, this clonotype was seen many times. The CDR3 protein is CASSSPRQGYRETQYF. Here the CDR3 DNA reads TGTGCCAGCAGCTCGCCCCGACAGGGGTATAGAGAGACCCAGTACTTC. V gene TRBV7-2 combines with J gene TRBJ2-5; 8 nucleotides match TRBD1. This CDR3 has 16 amino acids. The V segment lost 4 bases and the J segment 4 bases; nucleotides outside the gene matches: 11. CDR1 SGHTA and CDR2 FQGNSA come from the germline V gene.

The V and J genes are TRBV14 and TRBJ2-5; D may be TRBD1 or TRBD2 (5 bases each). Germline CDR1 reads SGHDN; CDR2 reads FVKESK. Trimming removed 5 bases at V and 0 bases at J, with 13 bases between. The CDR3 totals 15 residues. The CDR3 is CASSRGTFNQETQYF. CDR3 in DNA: TGTGCCAGCAGCAGAGGGACGTTTAACCAAGAGACCCAGTACTTC.

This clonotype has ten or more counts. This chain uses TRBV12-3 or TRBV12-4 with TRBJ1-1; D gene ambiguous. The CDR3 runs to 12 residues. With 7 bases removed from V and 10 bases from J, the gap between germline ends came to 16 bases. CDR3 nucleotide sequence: TGTGCCAGCATTAACGCCGGCGGAACAGCTTTCTTT. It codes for CASINAGGTAFF.

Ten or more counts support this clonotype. The CDR3 DNA is TGTGCCACCAGGTCGACTAGCGAACGCGAGCAGTACTTC. Its translation is CATRSTSEREQYF. This chain connects TRBV15 to TRBJ2-7; 8 bases are shared with TRBD2. This CDR3 spans 13 amino acids. Germline V gene lookup returns CDR1 LNHNV and CDR2 YYDKDF (reference sequence). Unmatched junction bases numbered 7, after V lost 6 bases and J lost 6 bases. Supplemented by reference TRBV15 and TRBJ2-7, the full variable domain reads DAMVIQNPRYQVTQFGKPVTLSCSQTLNHNVMYWYQQKSSQAPKLLFHYYDKDFNNEADTPDNFQSRRPNTSFCFLDIRSPGLGDTAMYLCATRSTSEREQYFGPGTRLTVT.